This TCR beta chain was profiled in a study of T cell repertoires in cytomegalovirus infection. Background on the study: Evidence of both CMV infection and a matching HLA type came from public TCR beta signatures. General observations from the study: Public TCR beta family frequency separated CMV-and-HLA carriers, including in an independent cohort. CMV-specific TCR beta clonotypes restricted by HLA-C were the ones dominating the ex vivo response.

From the reads, TCRdb called clonotypes with MiXCR, one entry per CDR3 protein. The sample yields about 400,000 distinct CDR3 sequences, roughly 20% seen once. This clonotype has more than one count but fewer than ten. Its matching antigen is unknown. With 6 bases clipped from V and 1 base from J, the junction kept 5 bases outside the gene matches. This CDR3 has 15 amino acids. Per germline, CDR1 SNHLY and CDR2 FYNNEI. The rearrangement links TRBV2 to TRBJ2-5; 10 nucleotides align to TRBD2. The TCR was taken from a human donor in good health (CMV status not recorded). Some clones in this sample may be carry-over from other donors' samples. The specimen sequenced was PBMCs. The CDR3 sequence: CASRYRTSGQETQYF. The DNA for the CDR3 is TGTGCCAGCAGATACCGGACTAGCGGCCAAGAGACCCAGTACTTC.